A selection of T cell receptor beta chains follows, all from one sample in a study of OX40 agonist ivuxolimab in advanced cancers. Clones were read by immunoSEQ multiplex PCR, and TCRdb kept only the in-frame ones, dropping some. The sample holds under 150,000 clones; about 92% are singletons and the top ten take 1%. Specimen: CD4+ or CD8+ T cells sorted from blood, collected in a trial of the OX40 agonist ivuxolimab. The receptors derive from an adult with an advanced solid tumor such as melanoma, head and neck, liver or kidney cancer. Both conserved end residues are part of each CDR3. The D gene is left open where the match is weak. Clone size, where shown, is once, few, many, or a class for clones that have expanded.

size	J	V	D	length	DNA	CDR3
NA	TRBJ2-1	TRBV2	NA	16	TGTGCCACCATGGATCTGGGGGGGCTTGGTTACAATGAGCAGTTCTTC	CATMDLGGLGYNEQFF
NA	TRBJ1-2	TRBV15	NA	15	TGTGCCACCAGCAGAGCCGCCAGCGAAACCTATGGCTACACCTTC	CATSRAASETYGYTF
NA	TRBJ1-5	TRBV18	NA	15	TGTGCCAGCTCACCGGGGATGGGTGGGAATCAGCCCCAGCATTTT	CASSPGMGGNQPQHF
NA	TRBJ2-7	TRBV4-2	NA	15	TGTGCCAGCAGCCAAGATGCGGGCCGCCGCTACGAGCAGTACTTC	CASSQDAGRRYEQYF
NA	TRBJ1-2	TRBV11-3	NA	13	TGTGCCAGCAGCCTCCAGGGTATAGATGGCTACACCTTC	CASSLQGIDGYTF
NA	TRBJ1-3	TRBV5-4	NA	13	TGTGCCAGCAGCTTGGCAGGCGCCCACACCATATATTTT	CASSLAGAHTIYF
NA	TRBJ2-5	TRBV19	NA	17	TGTGCCAGTAGTCGGTCCCCAGGGATCGTCTTAGGGGAGACCCAGTACTTC	CASSRSPGIVLGETQYF
once	TRBJ1-5	TRBV18	NA	15	TGTGCCAGCTCACAGGACCGCGGGGGGAATCAGCCCCAGCATTTT	CASSQDRGGNQPQHF
NA	TRBJ2-7	TRBV7-9	NA	16	TGTGCCAGCAGCACCGATAGGACAAGGAGCTCCTACGAGCAGTACTTC	CASSTDRTRSSYEQYF
once	TRBJ2-3	TRBV6-5	TRBD2	15	TGTGCCAGCAGTTACGGGACTAGCGGGCGGGGGTGGCAGTATTTT	CASSYGTSGRGWQYF
NA	TRBJ1-3	TRBV30	NA	13	TGTGCCTGGAGCTATGTAGAGGGAAACACCATATATTTT	CAWSYVEGNTIYF
once	TRBJ1-1	TRBV25-1	NA	14	TGTGCCAGCAGTGTGGACGGACCGAACACTGAAGCTTTCTTT	CASSVDGPNTEAFF
NA	TRBJ2-7	TRBV6-5	NA	13	TGTGCCAGCAGTGCCCGAGAGGCCTACGAGCAGTACTTC	CASSAREAYEQYF
NA	TRBJ2-7	TRBV6-1	NA	14	TGTGCCAGCAGTGAATTATACGGGTCCCACGAGCAGTACTTC	CASSELYGSHEQYF
NA	TRBJ2-1	TRBV4-2	NA	13	TGTGCCAGCAGCCCCACACGAAGGAATGAGCAGTTCTTC	CASSPTRRNEQFF
NA	TRBJ2-7	TRBV4-1	NA	17	TGCGCCAGCAGCCAACCCTTCTCCCGGGACCGTCTCTACGAGCAGTACTTC	CASSQPFSRDRLYEQYF
NA	TRBJ2-7	TRBV7-2	TRBD2	14	TGTGCCAGCAGCTTAGGGGACTACTCCTACGAGCAGTACTTC	CASSLGDYSYEQYF
NA	TRBJ2-7	TRBV25-1	NA	17	TGTGCCAGCAGTGAATCGGGCTGGGGGGGGCAATACCACGAGCAGTACTTC	CASSESGWGGQYHEQYF
NA	TRBJ2-7	TRBV28	NA	13	TGTGCCAGCAGTTTACCCGGCTGGGGCGAGCAGTACTTC	CASSLPGWGEQYF
NA	TRBJ2-1	TRBV7-2	TRBD2	15	TGTGCCAGCAGCTCCCCCACTAGCGGGCGCAATGAGCAGTTCTTC	CASSSPTSGRNEQFF
NA	TRBJ1-3	TRBV6-7	NA	15	TGTGCCAGCAGTGCAGACCCTAACTCTGGAAACACCATATATTTT	CASSADPNSGNTIYF
NA	TRBJ2-7	TRBV7-7	TRBD1	15	TGTGCTAGCAGCTTCGACCAGGGGGCCGCCTACGAGCAGTACTTC	CASSFDQGAAYEQYF
NA	TRBJ2-7	TRBV2	NA	10	TGTGCCAGCAGTCTGTCAGTGCAGTACTTC	CASSLSVQYF
NA	TRBJ1-5	TRBV12-5	NA	14	TGTGCTAGCCAACTCACAGGGTTCCCCCAGCCCCAGCATTTT	CASQLTGFPQPQHF
few	TRBJ1-2	TRBV7-8	TRBD1	15	TGTGCCAGCAGCCCTCGCGTGGACAGGGGATATGGCTACACCTTC	CASSPRVDRGYGYTF
NA	TRBJ1-5	TRBV19	TRBD1	13	TGTGCCAAGCCTGACAGGGACAATCAGCCCCAGCATTTT	CAKPDRDNQPQHF